What follows describes a single T cell receptor beta chain. Its antigen is currently unknown. The length of the CDR3 is 13 residues. Per germline, CDR1 SQVTM and CDR2 ANQGSEA. Trimming removed 6 bases from V and 7 bases from J; junction bases left unmatched: 6. This specimen belongs to a study of cytomegalovirus exposure and HLA in healthy donors. Overall study results and limits: Based on reports, TCR beta sequences accurately predicted HLA-A and HLA-B alleles for most subjects.

The primer mix had 60 Vbeta and 13 Jbeta primers. Profiled with immunoSEQ multiplex PCR; TCRdb holds only in-frame clones, not every one. The sample includes about 140,000 clones, approximately 77% of them seen just once. Specimen: PBMCs. The TCR sequence derives from a woman between 40 and 55 years old in good health and CMV-seronegative. The chain employs TRBV29-1 and TRBJ2-1; 10 bases fit TRBD1. The CDR3 reads CSVSRDRGNEQFF. Here the CDR3 DNA reads TGCAGCGTCTCGAGGGACAGGGGAAATGAGCAGTTCTTC.